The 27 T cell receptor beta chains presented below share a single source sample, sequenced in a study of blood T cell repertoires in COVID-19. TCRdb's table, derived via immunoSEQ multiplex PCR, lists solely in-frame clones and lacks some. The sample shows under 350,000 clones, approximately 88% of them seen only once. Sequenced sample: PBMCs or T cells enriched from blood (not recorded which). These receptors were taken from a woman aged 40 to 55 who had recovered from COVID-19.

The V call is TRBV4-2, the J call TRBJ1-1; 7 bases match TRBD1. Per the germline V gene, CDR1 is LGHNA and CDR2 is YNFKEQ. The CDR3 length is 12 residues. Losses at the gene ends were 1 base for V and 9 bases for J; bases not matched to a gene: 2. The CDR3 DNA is TGTGCCAGCAGCCAAGCAAGGGGGCAAGCTTTCTTT. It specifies CASSQARGQAFF.

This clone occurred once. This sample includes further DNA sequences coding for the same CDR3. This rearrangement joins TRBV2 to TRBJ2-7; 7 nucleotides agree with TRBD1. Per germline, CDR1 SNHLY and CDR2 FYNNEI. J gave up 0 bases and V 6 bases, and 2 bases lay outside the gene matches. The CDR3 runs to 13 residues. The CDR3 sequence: CASRRDSSYEQYF. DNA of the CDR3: TGTGCCAGCAGACGGGACAGCTCCTACGAGCAGTACTTC.

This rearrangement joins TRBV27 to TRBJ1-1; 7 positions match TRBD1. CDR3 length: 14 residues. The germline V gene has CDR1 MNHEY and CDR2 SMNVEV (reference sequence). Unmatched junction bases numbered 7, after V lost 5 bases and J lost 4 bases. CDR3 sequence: CASSLTGMSTEAFF. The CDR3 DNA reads TGTGCCAGCAGTCTGACAGGGATGAGCACTGAAGCTTTCTTT.

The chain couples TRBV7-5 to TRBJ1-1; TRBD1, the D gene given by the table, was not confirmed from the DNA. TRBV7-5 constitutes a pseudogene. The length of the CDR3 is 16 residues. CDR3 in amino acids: CARSSRGDKTNTEAFF. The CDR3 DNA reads TGTGCCAGAAGCTCCAGGGGGGACAAAACGAACACTGAAGCTTTCTTT.

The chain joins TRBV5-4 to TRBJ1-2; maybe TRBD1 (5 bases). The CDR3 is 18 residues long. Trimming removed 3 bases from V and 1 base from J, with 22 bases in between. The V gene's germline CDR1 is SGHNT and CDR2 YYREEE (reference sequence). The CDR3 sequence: CASSWGRVRGPYNYGYTF. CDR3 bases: TGTGCCAGCAGCTGGGGTCGCGTGCGGGGCCCTTATAACTATGGCTACACCTTC.

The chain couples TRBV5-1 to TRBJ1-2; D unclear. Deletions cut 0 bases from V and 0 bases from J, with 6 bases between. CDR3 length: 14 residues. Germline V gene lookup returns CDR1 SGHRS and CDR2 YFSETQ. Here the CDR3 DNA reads TGCGCCAGCAGCTTGGATGTAACTAACTATGGCTACACCTTC. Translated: CASSLDVTNYGYTF.

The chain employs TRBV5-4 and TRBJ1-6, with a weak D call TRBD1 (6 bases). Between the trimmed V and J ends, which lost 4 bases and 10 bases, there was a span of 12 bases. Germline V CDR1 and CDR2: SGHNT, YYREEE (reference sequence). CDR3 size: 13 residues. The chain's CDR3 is CASSPYRDSPLHF. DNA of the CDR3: TGTGCCAGCAGCCCATACAGGGACTCACCCCTCCACTTT.

CDR3 protein: CASSFIPPGTAGNTIYF. The CDR3, as DNA: TGTGCCAGCAGCTTTATTCCCCCTGGGACAGCTGGAAACACCATATATTTT. The chain combines TRBV5-6 with TRBJ1-3; 7 positions agree with TRBD1. CDR1 is SGHDT and CDR2 is YYEEEE in the germline V gene. This CDR3 has 17 amino acids. Trimming took 2 bases from V and 2 from J; bases not matched to a gene: 10.

CDR3: CASSLGQGETEAFF. DNA of the CDR3: TGTGCCAGCAGCCTAGGACAGGGAGAAACTGAAGCTTTCTTT. V is TRBV7-9 and J is TRBJ1-1, with 8 nucleotides matching TRBD1. The J segment lost 5 bases and the V segment lost 5 bases, leaving 7 bases of the junction unmatched. The germline V gene has CDR1 SEHNR and CDR2 FQNEAQ (reference sequence). The CDR3 is 14 amino acids.

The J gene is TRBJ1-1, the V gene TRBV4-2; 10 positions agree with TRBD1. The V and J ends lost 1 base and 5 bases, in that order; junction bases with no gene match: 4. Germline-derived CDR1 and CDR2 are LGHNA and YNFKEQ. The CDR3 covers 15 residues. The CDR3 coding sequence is TGTGCCAGCAGCCAAGGACAGGGGGCTGGTACTGAAGCTTTCTTT. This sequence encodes CASSQGQGAGTEAFF.

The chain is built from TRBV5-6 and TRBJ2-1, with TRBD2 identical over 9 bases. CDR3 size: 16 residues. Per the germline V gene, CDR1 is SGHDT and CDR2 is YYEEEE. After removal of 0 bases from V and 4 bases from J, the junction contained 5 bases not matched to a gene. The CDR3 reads CASSLALGLAYNEQFF. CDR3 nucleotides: TGTGCCAGCAGCTTGGCCCTCGGACTAGCGTACAATGAGCAGTTCTTC.

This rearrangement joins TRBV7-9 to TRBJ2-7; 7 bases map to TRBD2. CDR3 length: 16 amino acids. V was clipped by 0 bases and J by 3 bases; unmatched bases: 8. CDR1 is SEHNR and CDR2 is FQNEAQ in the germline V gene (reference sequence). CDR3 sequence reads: CASSLAAGRENYEQYF. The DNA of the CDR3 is TGTGCCAGCAGCTTAGCGGCGGGGAGGGAGAACTACGAGCAGTACTTC.

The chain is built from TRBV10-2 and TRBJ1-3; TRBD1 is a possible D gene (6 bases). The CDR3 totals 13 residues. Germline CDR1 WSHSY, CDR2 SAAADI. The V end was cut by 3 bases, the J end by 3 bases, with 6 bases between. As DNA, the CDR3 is TGCGCCAGCAGTGACAGGGGTGGAAACACCATATATTTT. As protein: CASSDRGGNTIYF.

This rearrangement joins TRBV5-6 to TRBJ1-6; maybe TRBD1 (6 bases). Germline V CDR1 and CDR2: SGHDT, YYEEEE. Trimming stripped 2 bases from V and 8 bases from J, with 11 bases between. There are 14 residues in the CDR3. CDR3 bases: TGTGCCAGCAGCTTTGTCGACAGGTATTCACCCCTCCACTTT. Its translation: CASSFVDRYSPLHF.

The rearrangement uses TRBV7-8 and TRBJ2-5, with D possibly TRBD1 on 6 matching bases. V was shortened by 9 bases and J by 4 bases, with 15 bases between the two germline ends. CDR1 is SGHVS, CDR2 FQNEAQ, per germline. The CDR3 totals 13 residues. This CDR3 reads CASSGVGRETQYF. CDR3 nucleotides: TGTGCCAGTTCAGGGGTTGGGAGAGAGACCCAGTACTTC.

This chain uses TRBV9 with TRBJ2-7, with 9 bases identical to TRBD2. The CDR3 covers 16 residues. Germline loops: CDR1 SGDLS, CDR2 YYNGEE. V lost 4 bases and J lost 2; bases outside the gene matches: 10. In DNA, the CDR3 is TGTGCCAGCAGCCGCGGGGGGGCCCCCTCCACCTACGAGCAGTACTTC. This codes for CASSRGGAPSTYEQYF.

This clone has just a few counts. Here the CDR3 reads CASSHLQRGNQPQHF. The CDR3 coding sequence is TGCGCCAGCAGCCATTTACAGCGGGGCAATCAGCCCCAGCATTTT. This chain uses TRBV4-1 with TRBJ1-5; no clear D gene. The length of the CDR3 is 15 residues. The V gene lost 3 bases and the J gene lost 2 bases, with 11 bases spanning the gap. Germline lookup yields CDR1 MGHRA and CDR2 YSYEKL.

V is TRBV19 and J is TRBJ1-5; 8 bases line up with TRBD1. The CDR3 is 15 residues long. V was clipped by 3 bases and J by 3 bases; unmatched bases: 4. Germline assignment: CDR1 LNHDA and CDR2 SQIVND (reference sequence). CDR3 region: CASSILDRANQPQHF. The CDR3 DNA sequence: TGTGCCAGTAGTATCTTGGACAGGGCCAATCAGCCCCAGCATTTT.

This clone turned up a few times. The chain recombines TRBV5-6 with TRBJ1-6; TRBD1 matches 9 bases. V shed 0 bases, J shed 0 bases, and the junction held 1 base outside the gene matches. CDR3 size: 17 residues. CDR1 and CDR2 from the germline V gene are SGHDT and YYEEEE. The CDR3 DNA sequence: TGTGCCAGCAGCTTGGGGACAGGGGTCTCCTATAATTCACCCCTCCACTTT. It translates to CASSLGTGVSYNSPLHF.

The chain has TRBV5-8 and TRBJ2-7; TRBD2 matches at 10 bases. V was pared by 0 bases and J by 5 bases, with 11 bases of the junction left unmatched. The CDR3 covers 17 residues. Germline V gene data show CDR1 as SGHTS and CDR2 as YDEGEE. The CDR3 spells CASSLVTLAGAYNEQYF. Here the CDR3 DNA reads TGTGCCAGCAGCTTGGTAACCCTAGCGGGAGCGTATAACGAGCAGTACTTC.

CDR3 loop: CATSTGLSTDTQYF. CDR3 DNA sequence: TGTGCCACCAGCACGGGACTTAGCACAGATACGCAGTATTTT. V is TRBV15 and J is TRBJ2-3, with D tentatively TRBD2 (6 bases). The CDR3 extends over 14 amino acids. V was shortened by 4 bases and J by 0 bases, with 8 bases between the two germline ends. Per germline, CDR1 LNHNV and CDR2 YYDKDF (reference sequence).

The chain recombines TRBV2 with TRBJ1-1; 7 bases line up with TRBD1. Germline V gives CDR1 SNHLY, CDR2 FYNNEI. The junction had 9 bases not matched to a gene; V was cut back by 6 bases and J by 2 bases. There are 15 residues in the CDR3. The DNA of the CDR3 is TGTGCCAGCAGCCAATCCGGGACAGCTAACACTGAAGCTTTCTTT. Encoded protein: CASSQSGTANTEAFF.

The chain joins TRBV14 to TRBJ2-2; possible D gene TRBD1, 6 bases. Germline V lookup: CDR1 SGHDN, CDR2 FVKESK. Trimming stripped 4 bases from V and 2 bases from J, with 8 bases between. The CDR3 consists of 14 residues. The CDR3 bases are TGTGCCAGCAGCCGGACAGCCAACACCGGGGAGCTGTTTTTT. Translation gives CASSRTANTGELFF.

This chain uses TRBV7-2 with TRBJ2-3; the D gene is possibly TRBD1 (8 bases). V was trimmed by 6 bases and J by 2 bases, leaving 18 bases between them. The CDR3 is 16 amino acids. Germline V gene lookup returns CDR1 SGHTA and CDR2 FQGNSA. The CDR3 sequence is CASSIYRGGITDTQYF. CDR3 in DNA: TGTGCCAGCAGTATTTACAGGGGGGGAATCACAGATACGCAGTATTTT.

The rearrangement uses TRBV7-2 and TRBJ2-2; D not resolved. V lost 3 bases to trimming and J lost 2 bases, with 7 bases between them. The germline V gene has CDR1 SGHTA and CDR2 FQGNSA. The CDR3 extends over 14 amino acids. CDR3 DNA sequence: TGTGCCAGCAGCTTTATCAGAAACACCGGGGAGCTGTTTTTT. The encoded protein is CASSFIRNTGELFF.

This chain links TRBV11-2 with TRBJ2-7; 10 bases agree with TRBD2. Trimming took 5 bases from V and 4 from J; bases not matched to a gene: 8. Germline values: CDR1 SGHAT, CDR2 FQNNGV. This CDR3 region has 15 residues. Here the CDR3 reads CASSPGLAVTYEQYF. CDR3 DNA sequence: TGTGCCAGCAGCCCTGGACTAGCGGTAACATACGAGCAGTACTTC.

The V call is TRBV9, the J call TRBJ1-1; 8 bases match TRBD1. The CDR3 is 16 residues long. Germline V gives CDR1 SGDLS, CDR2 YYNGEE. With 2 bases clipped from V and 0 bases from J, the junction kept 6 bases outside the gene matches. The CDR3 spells CASSVGDRRMNTEAFF. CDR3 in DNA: TGTGCCAGCAGCGTGGGGGACAGGCGCATGAACACTGAAGCTTTCTTT.